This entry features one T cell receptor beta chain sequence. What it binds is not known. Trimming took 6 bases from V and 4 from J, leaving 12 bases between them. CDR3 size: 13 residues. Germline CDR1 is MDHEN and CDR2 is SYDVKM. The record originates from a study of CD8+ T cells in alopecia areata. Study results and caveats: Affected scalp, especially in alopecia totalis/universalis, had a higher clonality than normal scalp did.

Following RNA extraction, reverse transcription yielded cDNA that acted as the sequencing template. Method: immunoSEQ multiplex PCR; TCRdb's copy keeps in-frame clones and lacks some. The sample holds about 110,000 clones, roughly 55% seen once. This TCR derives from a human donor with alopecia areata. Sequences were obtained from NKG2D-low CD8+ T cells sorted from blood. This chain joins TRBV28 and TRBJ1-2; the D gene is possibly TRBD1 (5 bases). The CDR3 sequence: CASSDTRGYGYTF. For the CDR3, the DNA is TGTGCCAGCAGCGATACGAGGGGCTATGGCTACACCTTC.